This TCR beta chain was identified in a study of blood T cell repertoires in COVID-19. How the authors handled the data: Nucleated cell number was recorded as an estimate derived from reference gene primer amplification. TCRdb's copy holds only in-frame clones and misses some; the assay was immunoSEQ multiplex PCR. D and trimming were read from the DNA, whereas the V and J calls and clone size are those reported in that table. In the table there are roughly 100,000 clones, around 92% of which are singletons. This clone has only a few counts. The V gene's germline CDR1 is SGHRS and CDR2 YFSETQ. This CDR3 region has 14 residues. Trimming at V came to 2 bases and at J to 4 bases, leaving 3 bases not matched to a gene.

J is TRBJ1-1 and V is TRBV5-1; 9 bases agree with TRBD1. The clonotype was recovered from a woman aged 55-69 years with acute or convalescent COVID-19. Sequencing used peripheral blood. The CDR3 DNA reads TGCGCCAGCAGCTTCGGGACAGGGACCACTGAAGCTTTCTTT. As protein: CASSFGTGTTEAFF.